The rows below give T cell receptor beta chains drawn from one sample of a study of T cells after yellow fever vaccination. From the 5' RACE reads, TCRdb called clonotypes with MiXCR, one entry per CDR3 protein. This table holds around 68,000 distinct CDR3 sequences, around 7% found once. The sample consisted of CD8+ T cells sorted from PBMCs, taken roughly 10 days after the first yellow fever vaccination. These receptors were obtained from a young man who received the YFV17D yellow fever vaccine. Each CDR3 is given with its conserved first and last residue. Fields, in order: CDR3 length, D gene, J gene, V gene, clone size, CDR3 DNA, CDR3 protein. The D gene is left open where the match is weak. Size tells how often a clone was seen (once, few, many) or the class of an expanded clone, and some rows leave it out.

15,-,TRBJ2-1,TRBV11-2,many,TGTGCCAGCAGCAGGGCGGGGACTTCCTACAATGAGCAGTTCTTC,CASSRAGTSYNEQFF
14,-,TRBJ2-1,TRBV27,many,TGTGCCAGCAGTTTCGCTGGGACGAACAATGAGCAGTTCTTC,CASSFAGTNNEQFF
15,-,TRBJ1-1,TRBV5-1,-,TGCGCCAGCAGCTTGCTTCCGGGGGTGAACACTGAAGCTTTCTTT,CASSLLPGVNTEAFF
17,-,TRBJ1-2,TRBV7-9,many,TGTGCCAGCAGCTTAGATTCGGGGACCGCCGTTTACGGTGGCTACACCTTC,CASSLDSGTAVYGGYTF
13,-,TRBJ2-7,TRBV4-3,many,TGCGCCAGCAGCCAAGATCCAGGTGGGGAGCAGTACTTC,CASSQDPGGEQYF
17,TRBD2,TRBJ2-5,TRBV5-1,-,TGCGCCAGCAGCCAAAACCCTAGCGGGGGGGCCATAGAGACCCAGTACTTC,CASSQNPSGGAIETQYF
15,-,TRBJ2-2,TRBV20-1,many,TGCAGTGCTAGAGACAGGGTCGGTACCACCGGGGAGCTGTTTTTT,CSARDRVGTTGELFF
14,TRBD1,TRBJ1-5,TRBV19,few,TGTGCCAGTAGTCCCAGGGGGCTGGGTCAGCCCCAGCATTTT,CASSPRGLGQPQHF
14,-,TRBJ1-1,TRBV18,many,TGTGCCAGCTCACCGGGCTCCGGGAACACTGAAGCTTTCTTT,CASSPGSGNTEAFF
14,-,TRBJ2-7,TRBV15,few,TGTGCCACCAGCAGAGATACCGCCAGCTACGAGCAGTACTTC,CATSRDTASYEQYF
15,TRBD1,TRBJ2-2,TRBV15,few,TGTGCCACCAGCAGAGCCTTGACAGGGCCCGGGGAGCTGTTTTTT,CATSRALTGPGELFF
11,-,TRBJ1-5,TRBV28,many,TGTGCCAGTGGGAGGGAGCAACCCCAGCATTTT,CASGREQPQHF
17,-,TRBJ2-3,TRBV12-3/TRBV12-4,many,TGTGCCAGCAGCCAACCCAGGGGCGGGGTGACCACAGATACGCAGTATTTT,CASSQPRGGVTTDTQYF
15,-,TRBJ2-5,TRBV9,many,TGTGCCAGCAGCGGATACGGGACGGGCGGTGAGACCCAGTACTTC,CASSGYGTGGETQYF
18,-,TRBJ1-6,TRBV7-8,many,TGTGCCAGCAGCACAACTACCCGGGACTCCACCTATAATTCACCCCTCCACTTT,CASSTTTRDSTYNSPLHF
15,TRBD1,TRBJ1-2,TRBV20-1,-,TGCAGTGCTCCGTCAGGGACAGGGGACGGCTATGGCTACACCTTC,CSAPSGTGDGYGYTF
14,TRBD2,TRBJ2-5,TRBV7-6,many,TGTGCCAGCAGCGGAAGTGGGGGGGAAGAGACCCAGTACTTC,CASSGSGGEETQYF
14,TRBD1,TRBJ1-5,TRBV15,few,TGTGCCACCAGTTTTGACAGGGGGAATCAGCCCCAGCATTTT,CATSFDRGNQPQHF
17,TRBD2,TRBJ2-1,TRBV19,few,TGTGCCAGTAGTATAGATCAACTAGCGGGGGGTATCGGTGAGCAGTTCTTC,CASSIDQLAGGIGEQFF
20,-,TRBJ2-6,TRBV28,many,TGTGCCAGCAGTCATGATTTTTTAGGGACGGCCTCAGCTGGGGCCAACGTCCTGACTTTC,CASSHDFLGTASAGANVLTF
15,TRBD1,TRBJ2-7,TRBV12-3/TRBV12-4,many,TGTGCCAGCAGTCGTCCGGGACAGGGGATCTACGAGCAGTACTTC,CASSRPGQGIYEQYF
14,-,TRBJ1-1,TRBV4-1,few,TGCGCCAGCAGCCATCCAGGGATGAACACTGAAGCTTTCTTT,CASSHPGMNTEAFF
15,-,TRBJ1-2,TRBV7-8,few,TGTGCCAGCAGCTTAGCGGGGTTAGCGATCTATGGCTACACCTTC,CASSLAGLAIYGYTF
13,-,TRBJ1-1,TRBV6-5,many,TGTGCCAGCAGTTACACCCGTTCCACTGAAGCTTTCTTT,CASSYTRSTEAFF
15,-,TRBJ2-2,TRBV4-3,many,TGCGCCAGCCTTCCCACAGGGACAAGTACCGGGGAGCTGTTTTTT,CASLPTGTSTGELFF
14,-,TRBJ1-3,TRBV25-1,-,TGTGCCAGCAGTGATGGGGGAGCTGGAAACACCATATATTTT,CASSDGGAGNTIYF
12,-,TRBJ1-2,TRBV2,many,TGTGCCAGCAGTGAGGACGGGCATGGCTACACCTTC,CASSEDGHGYTF
16,-,TRBJ1-2,TRBV6-5,many,TGTGCCAGCAGTTACTCAGTCGGGGGCCCCAACTATGGCTACACCTTC,CASSYSVGGPNYGYTF
16,-,TRBJ2-5,TRBV12-3/TRBV12-4,few,TGTGCCAGCAGTCCCCCGGGACGGCTCTTACAAGAGACCCAGTACTTC,CASSPPGRLLQETQYF
14,TRBD2,TRBJ2-1,TRBV11-2,-,TGTGTCAGCAGCCTAGCGGGGGGTTACAATGAGCAGTTCTTC,CVSSLAGGYNEQFF
14,-,TRBJ1-2,TRBV7-2,many,TGTGCCAGCAGCCCGGCAGGCTCGGGCTATGGCTACACCTTC,CASSPAGSGYGYTF
14,-,TRBJ2-7,TRBV5-4,few,TGTGCCAGCAGCTTGGTGCAGGGGAATTACGAGCAGTACTTC,CASSLVQGNYEQYF
15,-,TRBJ2-3,TRBV7-2,-,TGTGCCAGCAGTTTTCTCCCCGTCAGTCCAGATACGCAGTATTTT,CASSFLPVSPDTQYF
12,-,TRBJ2-7,TRBV11-2,-,TGTGCCAGCAGCATCGGGACTCCTCAAAAGTACTTC,CASSIGTPQKYF
15,-,TRBJ2-3,TRBV3-1,many,TGTGCCAGCAGCCCCGCACCCAGGGCTCAAGATACGCAGTATTTT,CASSPAPRAQDTQYF
16,TRBD1,TRBJ1-6,TRBV9,-,TGTGCCAGCAGCGCCGGGACAGGCGCCTATAATTCACCCCTCCACTTT,CASSAGTGAYNSPLHF
16,TRBD1,TRBJ2-3,TRBV4-3,-,TGCGCCAGCAGCTCCCGGACAGGGGGTTCCACAGATACGCAGTATTTT,CASSSRTGGSTDTQYF
14,-,TRBJ2-3,TRBV11-2,few,TGTGCCAGCAGCTTAGTTCCTAGCACAGATACGCAGTATTTT,CASSLVPSTDTQYF
12,-,TRBJ1-2,TRBV5-5,-,TGTGCCAGCAGCTTGAACATCTATGGCTACACCTTC,CASSLNIYGYTF
14,TRBD1,TRBJ1-2,TRBV6-1,-,TGTGCCAGCAGAACCTGGACAGGAATCTATGACTACACCTTC,CASRTWTGIYDYTF
13,-,TRBJ2-3,TRBV11-2,few,TGTGCCAGCAGCTTATCCGAGGCGGATACGCAGTATTTT,CASSLSEADTQYF
15,-,TRBJ1-3,TRBV5-6,few,TGTGCCAGCAGCTTGATTCAGATGGCTGGAAACACCATATATTTT,CASSLIQMAGNTIYF
20,TRBD2,TRBJ2-4,TRBV4-1,-,TGCGCCAGCAGCCAAGGGTATCTAGCGGGGGGGAAGCTAGCCAAAAACATTCAGTACTTC,CASSQGYLAGGKLAKNIQYF
15,-,TRBJ2-7,TRBV7-3,many,TGTGCCAGCAGCTTACCTCGAGACACAACCTACGAGCAGTACTTC,CASSLPRDTTYEQYF
18,-,TRBJ1-2,TRBV3-1,few,TGTGCCAGCAGCCAGTTCGTGTCCGCCCGGGGGACGGACTATGGCTACACCTTC,CASSQFVSARGTDYGYTF
14,-,TRBJ1-5,TRBV4-2,few,TGTGCCAGCAGCCAGCCGTTTGGGGGGCAGCCCCAGCATTTT,CASSQPFGGQPQHF
15,TRBD2,TRBJ2-5,TRBV6-2/TRBV6-3,many,TGTGCCAGCAGTTACACAAGCGGGGGCCAAGAGACCCAGTACTTC,CASSYTSGGQETQYF
14,-,TRBJ2-5,TRBV7-9,many,TGTGCCAGCAGCTTAGTTGAACTGCTGGAGACCCAGTACTTC,CASSLVELLETQYF
15,TRBD1,TRBJ1-1,TRBV5-3,-,TGTGCCAGAAGCTCGGAACCGGGACAGTACACTGAAGCTTTCTTT,CARSSEPGQYTEAFF
14,TRBD2,TRBJ2-7,TRBV3-1,many,TGTGCCAGCAGCCAAGACTTTGGGGAGGGCGAGCAGTACTTC,CASSQDFGEGEQYF
19,-,TRBJ2-1,TRBV4-1,many,TGCGCCAGCAGCCAAGATTTAATACTCGTGGGGGGCCTGGACAATGAGCAGTTCTTC,CASSQDLILVGGLDNEQFF
13,-,TRBJ2-3,TRBV4-1,many,TGCGCCAGCAGAGGCGGTTACACAGATACGCAGTATTTT,CASRGGYTDTQYF
19,TRBD2,TRBJ2-3,TRBV3-1,-,TGTGCCTTCAGTTCGACGCGGGGGGGCCTGTCCGAACACACAGATACGCAGTATTTT,CAFSSTRGGLSEHTDTQYF
18,TRBD1,TRBJ2-6,TRBV4-1,-,TGCGCCAGCAGCCGTCACAGGGGGACCTACTCTGGGGCCAACGTCCTGACTTTC,CASSRHRGTYSGANVLTF